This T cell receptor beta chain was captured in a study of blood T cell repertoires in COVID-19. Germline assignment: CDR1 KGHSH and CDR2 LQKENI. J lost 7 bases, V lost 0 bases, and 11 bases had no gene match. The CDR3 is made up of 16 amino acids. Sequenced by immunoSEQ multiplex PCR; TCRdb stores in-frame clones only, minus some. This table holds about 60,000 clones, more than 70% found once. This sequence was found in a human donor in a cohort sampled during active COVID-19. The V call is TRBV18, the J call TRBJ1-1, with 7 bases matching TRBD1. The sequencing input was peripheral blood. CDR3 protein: CASSPPQGQTWDEAFF. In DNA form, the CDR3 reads TGTGCCAGCTCACCACCTCAGGGACAGACCTGGGATGAAGCTTTCTTT.